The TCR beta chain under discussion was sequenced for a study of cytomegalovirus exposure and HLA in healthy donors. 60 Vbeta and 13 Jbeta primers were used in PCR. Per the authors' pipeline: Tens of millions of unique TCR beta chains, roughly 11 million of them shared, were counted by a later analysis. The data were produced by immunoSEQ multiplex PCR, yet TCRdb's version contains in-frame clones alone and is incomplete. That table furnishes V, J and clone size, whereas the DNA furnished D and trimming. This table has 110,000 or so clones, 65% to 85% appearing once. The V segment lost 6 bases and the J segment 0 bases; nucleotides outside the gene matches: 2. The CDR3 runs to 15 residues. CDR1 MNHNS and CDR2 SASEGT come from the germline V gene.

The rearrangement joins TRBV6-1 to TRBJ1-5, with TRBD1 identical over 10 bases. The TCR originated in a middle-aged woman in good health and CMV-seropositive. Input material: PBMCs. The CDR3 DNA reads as TGTGCCAGCAGCCGGGACAGGGGTAGCAATCAGCCCCAGCATTTT. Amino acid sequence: CASSRDRGSNQPQHF.